What follows is one T cell receptor (beta chain) and its context. Germline V gives CDR1 SGHTA, CDR2 FQGNSA. The CDR3 is made up of 17 amino acids. With V trimmed by 1 base and J by 5 bases, 5 bases remained unmatched. This sample was taken from a study of blood T cell repertoires in COVID-19. Study details: Sites in the United States, Italy and Spain provided acute and convalescent COVID-19 samples.

Authors' analysis steps: By means of reference gene primer amplification, nucleated cell counts were estimated. Assay: immunoSEQ multiplex PCR; the TCRdb copy retains only in-frame clones and omits some. V, J and clone size are taken as reported in that table, and D and trimming were inferred from the DNA itself. The table records about 59,000 clones, approximately 80% of them present only once. The rearrangement uses TRBV7-2 and TRBJ2-1; 13 bases line up with TRBD2. The source of this sequence is a human donor in a cohort sampled during active COVID-19. The sample taken for sequencing was peripheral blood. This CDR3 is CASSLVGTSGANNEQFF. CDR3 bases: TGTGCCAGCAGCTTAGTCGGGACTAGCGGGGCAAACAATGAGCAGTTCTTC.